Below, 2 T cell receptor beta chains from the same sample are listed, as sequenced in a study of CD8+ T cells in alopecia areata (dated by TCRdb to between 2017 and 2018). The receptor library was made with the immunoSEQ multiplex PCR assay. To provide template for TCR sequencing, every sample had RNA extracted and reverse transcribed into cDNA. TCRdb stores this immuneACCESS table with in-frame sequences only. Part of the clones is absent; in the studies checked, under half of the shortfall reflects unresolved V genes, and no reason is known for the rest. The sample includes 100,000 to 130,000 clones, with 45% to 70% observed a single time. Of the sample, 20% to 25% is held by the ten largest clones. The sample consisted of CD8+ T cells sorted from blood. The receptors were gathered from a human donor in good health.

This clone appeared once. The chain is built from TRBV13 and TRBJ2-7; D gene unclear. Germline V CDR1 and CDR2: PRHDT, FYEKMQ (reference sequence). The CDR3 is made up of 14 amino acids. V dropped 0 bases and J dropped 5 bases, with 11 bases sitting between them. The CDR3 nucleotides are TGTGCCAGCAGCTTAGGCCTCAGCTCGGACGAGCAGTACTTC. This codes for CASSLGLSSDEQYF.

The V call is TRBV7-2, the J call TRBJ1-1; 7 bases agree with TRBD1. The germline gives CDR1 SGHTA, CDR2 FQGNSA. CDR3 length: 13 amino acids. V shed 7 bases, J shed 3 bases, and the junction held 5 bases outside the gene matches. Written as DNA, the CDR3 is TGTGCCAGCATCCAGGGGGGGTACACTGAAGCTTTCTTT. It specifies CASIQGGYTEAFF.